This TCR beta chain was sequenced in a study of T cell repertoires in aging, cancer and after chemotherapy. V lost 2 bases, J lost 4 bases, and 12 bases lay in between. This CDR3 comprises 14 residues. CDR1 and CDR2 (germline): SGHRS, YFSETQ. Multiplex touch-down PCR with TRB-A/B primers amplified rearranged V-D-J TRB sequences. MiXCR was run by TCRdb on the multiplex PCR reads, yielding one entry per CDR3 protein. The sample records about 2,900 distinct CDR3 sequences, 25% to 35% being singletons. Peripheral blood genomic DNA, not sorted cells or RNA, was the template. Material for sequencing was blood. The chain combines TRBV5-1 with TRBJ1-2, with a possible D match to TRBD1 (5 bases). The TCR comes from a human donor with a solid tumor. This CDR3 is CASSFDSGGYGYTF. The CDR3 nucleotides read TGCGCCAGCAGCTTCGACAGTGGAGGCTATGGCTACACCTTC.